A selection of T cell receptor beta chains follows, all from one sample in a study of T cell responses to AZD1222 COVID-19 vaccine. Data came from immunoSEQ multiplex PCR; TCRdb stores just in-frame clones and leaves some out. Among 200,000 to 250,000 clones listed, approximately 94% were seen once. This specimen was peripheral blood, taken 28 days after the second dose of the MenACWY control vaccine. Receptors were obtained from an adult who received the MenACWY meningococcal vaccine as a control. The CDR3 runs from the conserved cysteine through the conserved F or W. The D gene is left open where the match is weak. Expanded clones are given a class, and other clones once, few, many or no size at all.

J: TRBJ1-1; V: TRBV9; size: NA; D: NA; DNA: TGTGCCAGCCCCGGGGCGTTGAACACTGAAGCTTTCTTT; CDR3: CASPGALNTEAFF
J: TRBJ1-1; V: TRBV9; size: NA; D: NA; DNA: TGTGCCAGCAGCCTCACAGGATACGAAATGAACACTGAAGCTTTCTTT; CDR3: CASSLTGYEMNTEAFF
J: TRBJ1-5; V: TRBV19; size: NA; D: NA; DNA: TGTGCCAGTAGTATCGGGGGTGCAGGACAGTTCAACCAAAACTTACAGCCCCAGCATTTT; CDR3: CASSIGGAGQFNQNLQPQHF
J: TRBJ1-5; V: TRBV6-2/TRBV6-3; size: NA; D: TRBD1; DNA: TGTGCCAGCAGCATTATTGGGACAGGGCGTCAGCCCCAGCATTTT; CDR3: CASSIIGTGRQPQHF
J: TRBJ1-6; V: TRBV9; size: NA; D: TRBD1; DNA: TGTGCCAGCAGCGCTTCGACAGGGGAATCACCCCTCCACTTT; CDR3: CASSASTGESPLHF
J: TRBJ2-1; V: TRBV3-1/TRBV3-2; size: NA; D: TRBD2; DNA: TGTGCCAGCAGCCCCACTAGCGGGGGGTACAATGAGCAGTTCTTC; CDR3: CASSPTSGGYNEQFF
J: TRBJ1-4; V: TRBV28; size: NA; D: NA; DNA: TGTGCCAGCAGTGCCGGATCGGGGACTAATGAAAAACTGTTTTTT; CDR3: CASSAGSGTNEKLFF
J: TRBJ2-3; V: TRBV2; size: NA; D: TRBD2; DNA: TGTGCCAGCAGTGGAGGACTAGCGGGATTCACAGATACGCAGTATTTT; CDR3: CASSGGLAGFTDTQYF
J: TRBJ2-3; V: TRBV30; size: NA; D: NA; DNA: TGTGCCTGGAGTGTAAAATGGGATACGCAGTATTTT; CDR3: CAWSVKWDTQYF
J: TRBJ2-7; V: TRBV21-1; size: NA; D: NA; DNA: TGTGCCAGCAACATGACAGGGCCGGGGGAGCAGTACTTC; CDR3: CASNMTGPGEQYF
J: TRBJ2-1; V: TRBV19; size: NA; D: NA; DNA: TGTGCCAGCGAAAGCTCCTACAATGAGCAGTTCTTC; CDR3: CASESSYNEQFF
J: TRBJ1-1; V: TRBV21-1; size: once; D: NA; DNA: TGTGCCAGCAGCATTCGAACAGGGGCAGGCACTGAAGCTTTCTTT; CDR3: CASSIRTGAGTEAFF
J: TRBJ1-1; V: TRBV2; size: once; D: TRBD1; DNA: TGTGCCAGCAGGACAGGGGTTCTAATGAACACTGAAGCTTTCTTT; CDR3: CASRTGVLMNTEAFF
J: TRBJ1-1; V: TRBV5-4; size: NA; D: NA; DNA: TGTGCCAGCAGCGGCCGGGCAGCCACTGAAGCTTTCTTT; CDR3: CASSGRAATEAFF
J: TRBJ1-5; V: TRBV27; size: NA; D: NA; DNA: TGTGCCAGCAGTCCTTTCCTTTATAGCAATCAGCCCCAGCATTTT; CDR3: CASSPFLYSNQPQHF
J: TRBJ1-5; V: TRBV28; size: NA; D: NA; DNA: TGTGCCAGCAGACCCGGTCTCGGCAATCAGCCCCAGCATTTT; CDR3: CASRPGLGNQPQHF
J: TRBJ2-7; V: TRBV2; size: NA; D: NA; DNA: TGTGCCCACCGGCGGCCAAGCGATGCCGGGCAGTACTTC; CDR3: CAHRRPSDAGQYF
J: TRBJ1-2; V: TRBV3-1/TRBV3-2; size: NA; D: NA; DNA: TGTGCCAGCAGTCTCCATATTAACTATGGCTACACCTTC; CDR3: CASSLHINYGYTF
J: TRBJ2-7; V: TRBV7-2; size: NA; D: TRBD1; DNA: TGTGCCAGCAGCTTAGGGGGGACAGGGGGATACGAGCAGTACTTC; CDR3: CASSLGGTGGYEQYF
J: TRBJ2-3; V: TRBV6-4; size: NA; D: TRBD2; DNA: TGTGCCAGCAGTGACAGGACTAGCGGATCAGATACGCAGTATTTT; CDR3: CASSDRTSGSDTQYF